A single T cell receptor beta chain is shown here with its context. The V and J ends lost 6 bases and 5 bases respectively, with 17 bases between them. Germline CDR1 is MNHEY and CDR2 is SVGAGI. CDR3 length: 15 residues. This entry is derived from a study of blood T cell repertoires in COVID-19. Study context: Spain, Italy and the United States supplied samples that represented acute and convalescent COVID-19. In each case, the material was cDNA or gDNA derived from T cells, B-cell-depleted T cells, or PBMCs.

Generated by immunoSEQ multiplex PCR, the TCRdb table keeps only in-frame clones and is missing some. Of roughly 200,000 clones in the sample, 82% were seen once. Specimen: peripheral blood. The sequence derives from a woman aged 60-75 years with COVID-19, enrolled during active disease. J is TRBJ1-5 and V is TRBV6-5, with D hard to call. The CDR3: CASRTARHGDQPQHF. As DNA, the CDR3 is TGTGCCAGCAGAACGGCCCGACACGGCGATCAGCCCCAGCATTTT.